The rows below give T cell receptor beta chains drawn from one sample of a study of blood T cell repertoires in COVID-19. TCRdb's table, derived via immunoSEQ multiplex PCR, lists solely in-frame clones and lacks some. The top ten hold approximately 0.5% of the sample, which has 150,000 to 200,000 clones, roughly 90% seen once. Sequenced input: peripheral blood. The receptors originated from a man in his fifties with acute or convalescent COVID-19. Each CDR3 is given with its conserved first and last residue. The order of the fields is clone size, D gene, J gene, V gene, CDR3 protein, CDR3 DNA. The D gene is left open where the match is weak. The size field is filled for only some rows; it gives once, few, many or a size class.

. | TRBD1 | TRBJ1-4 | TRBV4-1 | CASSQTGTGGWDEKLFF | TGCGCCAGCAGCCAGACTGGGACAGGGGGCTGGGATGAAAAACTGTTTTTT
. | TRBD1 | TRBJ2-7 | TRBV4-2 | CASSPGGREQYF | TGTGCCAGCAGCCCAGGGGGTAGAGAGCAGTACTTC
. | TRBD2 | TRBJ2-1 | TRBV7-8 | CASSSRLAGVRGEQFF | TGCGCCAGCAGCTCCCGACTAGCGGGAGTTCGGGGTGAGCAGTTCTTC
. | TRBD1 | TRBJ1-2 | TRBV19 | CASIARRGTAWGYTF | TGTGCCAGTATTGCCCGCCGTGGGACAGCCTGGGGCTACACCTTC
. | TRBD2 | TRBJ2-1 | TRBV29-1 | CSATTSGRAIEQFF | TGCAGCGCGACGACTAGCGGGAGGGCCATTGAGCAGTTCTTC
once | . | TRBJ2-3 | TRBV15 | CATSRGAQGVDTQYF | TGTGCCACCAGCAGAGGCGCACAGGGAGTAGATACGCAGTATTTT
once | . | TRBJ1-1 | TRBV9 | CASSSTASGLNTEAFF | TGTGCCAGCAGCTCGACCGCGAGTGGGCTTAACACTGAAGCTTTCTTT
. | . | TRBJ1-1 | TRBV27 | CASSFTDPGDTEAFF | TGTGCCAGCAGTTTCACGGACCCCGGGGATACTGAAGCTTTCTTT
. | . | TRBJ2-3 | TRBV29-1 | CSVVRLSTDTQYF | TGCAGCGTTGTGAGACTAAGCACAGATACGCAGTATTTT
. | . | TRBJ2-1 | TRBV3-1/TRBV3-2 | CASSQDTGPYNEQFF | TGTGCCAGCAGCCAGGACACCGGCCCCTACAATGAGCAGTTCTTC
. | TRBD1 | TRBJ1-4 | TRBV5-1 | CASSVGTGGRTNEKLFF | TGCGCCAGCAGCGTAGGGACAGGGGGCAGGACTAATGAAAAACTGTTTTTT
once | . | TRBJ1-4 | TRBV27 | CASSLRGQRGYGEKLFF | TGTGCCAGCAGTTTACGGGGTCAAAGAGGGTATGGTGAAAAACTGTTTTTT
. | TRBD2 | TRBJ2-3 | TRBV14 | CASSQAGLAGTDTQYF | TGTGCCAGCAGCCAGGCCGGACTAGCGGGCACAGATACGCAGTATTTT
. | TRBD2 | TRBJ2-1 | TRBV6-2/TRBV6-3 | CASSLAGVAYNEQFF | TGTGCCAGCAGCTTAGCGGGAGTCGCCTACAATGAGCAGTTCTTC
. | . | TRBJ1-1 | TRBV28 | CASSLLQTMNTEAFF | TGTGCCAGCAGTTTATTACAGACCATGAACACTGAAGCTTTCTTT
. | TRBD1 | TRBJ2-6 | TRBV27 | CASSRAGGASGANVLTF | TGTGCCAGCAGTCGTGCAGGGGGCGCATCTGGGGCCAACGTCCTGACTTTC
. | . | TRBJ2-5 | TRBV5-1 | CASSPQKDKETQYF | TGCGCCAGCAGCCCACAAAAAGATAAAGAGACCCAGTACTTC
. | . | TRBJ1-1 | TRBV2 | CASSAAGGRMNTEAFF | TGTGCCAGCAGCGCGGCCGGGGGGCGAATGAACACTGAAGCTTTCTTT
. | . | TRBJ1-2 | TRBV4-3 | CASSQGEANYGYTF | TGCGCCAGCAGCCAAGGTGAGGCTAACTATGGCTACACCTTC
. | TRBD2 | TRBJ2-3 | TRBV2 | CASLSGRAGTDTQYF | TGTGCCAGCCTCTCCGGGAGGGCCGGGACAGATACGCAGTATTTT
. | . | TRBJ1-3 | TRBV6-5 | CASSYNSRSGNTIYF | TGTGCCAGCAGTTACAACTCCCGCTCTGGAAACACCATATATTTT
. | . | TRBJ2-4 | TRBV4-1 | CASSQDLQFGDIQYF | TGCGCCAGCAGCCAAGATCTCCAGTTCGGAGACATTCAGTACTTC
. | . | TRBJ1-3 | TRBV9 | CASSVQDSRNTIYF | TGTGCCAGCAGCGTTCAAGACAGCCGAAACACCATATATTTT
. | TRBD1 | TRBJ1-2 | TRBV10-3 | CAIGTENYGYTF | TGTGCCATCGGGACAGAAAACTATGGCTACACCTTC
. | TRBD1 | TRBJ2-2 | TRBV3-1/TRBV3-2 | CASSQGTGGHTGELFF | TGTGCCAGCAGCCAGGGGACAGGGGGGCACACCGGGGAGCTGTTTTTT
. | . | TRBJ1-3 | TRBV6-1 | CASSEIQILTGNTIYF | TGTGCCAGCAGTGAAATTCAGATTTTAACTGGAAACACCATATATTTT
. | TRBD1 | TRBJ2-5 | TRBV6-6 | CASSYPPQGVWAQYF | TGTGCCAGCAGTTACCCACCGCAGGGGGTTTGGGCCCAGTACTTC